A single sample gave rise to the 13 T cell receptor beta chains below, sequenced in a study of T cell repertoires in cytomegalovirus infection. TCRdb processed the reads anew with MiXCR; each CDR3 protein has one entry. The sample yields roughly 280,000 distinct CDR3 sequences, roughly 13% seen once. Sequenced input: PBMCs. The receptor set was obtained from a human donor in good health (CMV status not recorded). Some clones in this sample may be carry-over from other donors' samples.

The rearrangement uses TRBV6-1 and TRBJ1-1, with 7 bases fitting TRBD1. J was trimmed by 5 bases and V by 3 bases; bases with no gene match: 9. There are 15 residues in the CDR3. Germline-derived CDR1 and CDR2 are MNHNS and SASEGT. The CDR3 reads CASSDRWTGRTEAFF. In DNA, the CDR3 is TGTGCCAGCAGTGATCGATGGACAGGAAGAACTGAAGCTTTCTTT.

This clonotype was detected only a few times. V gene TRBV27 combines with J gene TRBJ1-2, with D possibly matching TRBD1 (6 bases). The CDR3 consists of 14 residues. Germline V gene data show CDR1 as MNHEY and CDR2 as SMNVEV (reference sequence). Trimming left V 6 bases short and J 4 bases short, with 15 bases between. The CDR3 DNA reads as TGTGCCAGCAGCTCCCGGGGGGGCGGCTATGGCTACACCTTC. Its protein product is CASSSRGGGYGYTF.

Only a few counts were recorded for this clonotype. This rearrangement joins TRBV12-5 to TRBJ1-4; D might be TRBD1 (6 bases). V was shortened by 7 bases and J by 3 bases, with 12 bases between the two germline ends. The germline V gene encodes CDR1 LGHNT and CDR2 FRNRAP. CDR3 size: 14 residues. The CDR3: CASDAPGANEKLFF. The CDR3 bases are TGTGCTAGTGACGCGCCAGGGGCTAATGAAAAACTGTTTTTT.

This clonotype was found many times. The chain links TRBV11-2 to TRBJ2-5; D is perhaps TRBD1 (6 bases). CDR3 size: 15 residues. V was trimmed by 0 bases and J by 0 bases, leaving 8 bases between them. Germline V gene data show CDR1 as SGHAT and CDR2 as FQNNGV. As DNA, the CDR3 is TGTGCCAGCAGCTTAGACGGGGACAACCAAGAGACCCAGTACTTC. Translating gives CASSLDGDNQETQYF.

The chain employs TRBV6-2 or TRBV6-3 and TRBJ2-1; no firm D call. The length of the CDR3 is 15 residues. Trimming cost V 5 bases and J 2 bases, with 13 bases left between them. Germline V gene sequence: CDR1 MNHEY, CDR2 SVGEGT. The CDR3 sequence is CASSLVPGPYNEQFF. DNA of the CDR3: TGTGCCAGCAGTCTCGTCCCCGGGCCCTACAATGAGCAGTTCTTC.

This clonotype was seen at least ten times. The chain is built from TRBV7-8 and TRBJ1-6, with 7 bases aligning to TRBD1. Looked up from germline, CDR1 is SGHVS and CDR2 is FQNEAQ. The V gene end was trimmed by 5 bases and the J gene end by 0 bases; junction bases not matched to a gene: 10. The CDR3 contains 18 residues. As DNA, the CDR3 is TGTGCCAGCAGCCTGGAGTTGGGACAGAGCTCCTATAATTCACCCCTCCACTTT. It specifies CASSLELGQSSYNSPLHF. Supplemented by reference TRBV7-8 and TRBJ1-6, the full variable domain reads GAGVSQSPRYKVAKRGQDVALRCDPISGHVSLFWYQQALGQGPEFLTYFQNEAQLDKSGLPSDRFFAERPEGSVSTLKIQRTQQEDSAVYLCASSLELGQSSYNSPLHFGNGTRLTVT.

The chain couples TRBV20-1 to TRBJ2-5, with 14 bases fitting TRBD2. Trimming took 1 base from V and 5 from J; bases not matched to a gene: 12. Germline values: CDR1 DFQATT, CDR2 SNEGSKA (reference sequence). The CDR3 consists of 18 residues. The CDR3 is CSARGIPGLAGVLETQYF. In nucleotides, the CDR3 is TGCAGTGCTAGAGGGATCCCGGGACTAGCGGGAGTTCTGGAGACCCAGTACTTC.

J is TRBJ2-1 and V is TRBV29-1, with 12 positions matching TRBD2. Germline V lookup: CDR1 SQVTM, CDR2 ANQGSEA. V was pared by 7 bases and J by 10 bases, with 2 bases of the junction left unmatched. The CDR3 length is 11 residues. The CDR3: CSGTSGNEQFF. In DNA form, the CDR3 reads TGCAGCGGGACTAGCGGGAACGAGCAGTTCTTC.

This clonotype was recorded once. The J gene is TRBJ1-1, the V gene TRBV20-1, with a possible D match to TRBD1 (6 bases). The CDR3 is 12 residues long. V lost 8 bases and J lost 1, with 11 bases in between. From germline, CDR1 is DFQATT and CDR2 SNEGSKA (reference sequence). As DNA, the CDR3 is TGCAGTCCAAAAGGGGGGAACACTGAAGCTTTCTTT. It is translated as CSPKGGNTEAFF.

This chain links TRBV19 with TRBJ2-1; 9 positions agree with TRBD2. The ends lost 6 bases at V and 0 bases at J; junction bases unmatched: 3. CDR1 is LNHDA, CDR2 SQIVND, per germline (reference sequence). The CDR3 consists of 15 residues. In DNA, the CDR3 is TGTGCCAGTAGGCGACTAGCGGTCTCCTACAATGAGCAGTTCTTC. This translates into CASRRLAVSYNEQFF.

In regard to this clonotype: A much bigger clone sits one base away, suggesting this may be a read error. J is TRBJ2-1 and V is TRBV12-3 or TRBV12-4; 11 positions match TRBD2. V trimming: 7 bases; J trimming: 7 bases; junction bases outside the gene matches: 9. This CDR3 is 15 amino acids long. CDR3 DNA: TGTGCCAGCATCATTAGCGGGGGGGCCAATAATGAGCAGTTCTTC. It codes for CASIISGGANNEQFF.

This clonotype appeared many times. The rearrangement links TRBV7-2 to TRBJ2-7, with D hard to call. V lost 5 bases and J 6 bases, leaving 11 bases between the germline ends. This CDR3 is 12 amino acids long. Per the germline V gene, CDR1 is SGHTA and CDR2 is FQGNSA. This chain's CDR3 is CASSQRWGEQYF. In DNA form, the CDR3 reads TGTGCCAGCAGCCAAAGGTGGGGCGAGCAGTACTTC.

This clonotype was picked up many times. This chain joins TRBV7-2 and TRBJ2-7, with D possibly matching TRBD1 (6 bases). Between the trimmed V and J ends, which lost 1 base and 4 bases, there was a span of 14 bases. This CDR3 comprises 15 residues. Looked up from germline, CDR1 is SGHTA and CDR2 is FQGNSA. The CDR3 sequence: CASSLVGRGRYEQYF. The CDR3, as DNA: TGTGCCAGCAGCTTAGTTGGCAGGGGTAGATACGAGCAGTACTTC.